The 25 T cell receptor beta chains presented below share a single source sample, sequenced in a study of tumor-infiltrating lymphocytes in localized non-small cell lung cancer. Profiling relied on immunoSEQ multiplex PCR, and the TCRdb table lists in-frame clones only, not all of them. The table lists approximately 11,000 clones, 84% of them singletons. The sequenced sample was lung tumor tissue. These receptor sequences come from a human donor with non-small cell lung cancer.

The gene calls are TRBV11-2 and TRBJ2-3; the D gene is possibly TRBD1 (7 bases). This CDR3 has 14 residues. V lost 3 bases and J 6 bases, leaving 13 bases between the germline ends. Germline loops: CDR1 SGHAT, CDR2 FQNNGV. CDR3: CASSFRGEGDTQYF. The CDR3 DNA follows: TGTGCCAGCAGCTTCAGGGGGGAAGGGGATACGCAGTATTTT.

The chain links TRBV6-6 to TRBJ1-5, with D maybe TRBD1 (6 bases). V was clipped by 2 bases and J by 0 bases, with 11 bases between them. CDR3 size: 16 residues. The germline V gene encodes CDR1 MNHNY and CDR2 SVGAGI (reference sequence). CDR3 in amino acids: CASSYTGGYSNQPQHF. The CDR3, as DNA: TGTGCCAGCAGTTACACGGGGGGCTATAGCAATCAGCCCCAGCATTTT.

The table lists this clone with a count of one. This chain joins TRBV7-2 and TRBJ1-6; 7 bases match TRBD1. This CDR3 has 15 amino acids. J lost 9 bases, V lost 4 bases, and 9 bases had no gene match. Per germline, CDR1 SGHTA and CDR2 FQGNSA. CDR3 protein: CASSSRQGGGSPLHF. DNA for the CDR3: TGTGCCAGCAGCTCCCGACAGGGAGGAGGTTCACCCCTCCACTTT.

V and J are TRBV6-1 and TRBJ1-2, with D tentatively TRBD1 (5 bases). The V end was cut by 3 bases, the J end by 7 bases, with 12 bases between. Germline CDR1 and CDR2: MNHNS and SASEGT. There are 13 residues in the CDR3. CDR3 DNA sequence: TGTGCCAGCAGTGATCTCGGGGCCGCTGGCTACACCTTC. As protein: CASSDLGAAGYTF.

V is TRBV6-5 and J is TRBJ2-2; no definite D call. With 7 bases removed from V and 5 bases from J, the gap between germline ends came to 11 bases. Germline-derived CDR1 and CDR2 are MNHEY and SVGAGI. CDR3 size: 13 residues. This chain's CDR3 is CASTLSRTGELFF. The CDR3 DNA sequence: TGTGCCAGCACCCTCTCTCGGACCGGGGAGCTGTTTTTT.

In its sample, this clone was seen a few times. V gene TRBV19 combines with J gene TRBJ2-7; 10 bases align to TRBD1. Germline CDR1 is LNHDA and CDR2 is SQIVND (reference sequence). The CDR3 is 16 residues long. V trimming: 4 bases; J trimming: 2 bases; junction bases outside the gene matches: 8. DNA of the CDR3: TGTGCCAGTAGTACCGGCCTGACAGGGGGCGCCTACGAGCAGTACTTC. Amino acids: CASSTGLTGGAYEQYF.

This clone was detected a few times. This sequence joins TRBV14 and TRBJ2-1; tentatively, D is TRBD2 (5 bases). The germline V gene encodes CDR1 SGHDN and CDR2 FVKESK. Trimming pared 4 bases from V and 2 bases from J, leaving 6 bases between. This CDR3 contains 13 residues. CDR3 coding DNA: TGTGCCAGCAGCCTCGGGACCTACAATGAGCAGTTCTTC. It specifies CASSLGTYNEQFF.

The chain employs TRBV6-1 and TRBJ2-7, with D perhaps TRBD2 (5 bases). The length of the CDR3 is 8 residues. Germline CDR1 and CDR2: MNHNS and SASEGT. The CDR3 DNA reads as TGTGCCAGCAGTGTAGGGAGCGTC. It yields the protein CASSVGSV.

The chain links TRBV7-2 to TRBJ2-5; weak D call: TRBD1 (5 bases). The CDR3 sequence is 16 residues long. V lost 3 bases and J 5 bases, leaving 19 bases between the germline ends. In germline, CDR1 is SGHTA, CDR2 FQGNSA. The CDR3 here is CASSFRWTKTRETQYF. CDR3 sequence (DNA): TGTGCCAGCAGCTTCCGGTGGACAAAAACGCGGGAGACCCAGTACTTC.

The rearrangement links TRBV5-6 to TRBJ2-3; a weak D match, TRBD2 (6 bases). The CDR3 runs 14 residues. Trimming removed 1 base from V and 1 base from J, with 7 bases in between. From germline, CDR1 is SGHDT and CDR2 YYEEEE. The CDR3: CASSLWGGTDTQYF. The CDR3 coding sequence is TGTGCCAGCAGCTTGTGGGGGGGCACAGATACGCAGTATTTT.

The chain couples TRBV13 to TRBJ1-1; a possible D gene is TRBD1 (5 bases). Germline V gene lookup returns CDR1 PRHDT and CDR2 FYEKMQ (reference sequence). This CDR3 spans 14 amino acids. V gave up 1 base and J gave up 4 bases, with 10 bases separating them. The CDR3 spells CASSLAQESTEAFF. CDR3 DNA: TGTGCCAGCAGCTTAGCACAGGAGAGCACTGAAGCTTTCTTT.

The rearrangement joins TRBV19 to TRBJ1-4; 7 nucleotides agree with TRBD1. CDR3 length: 16 amino acids. Trimming removed 5 bases from V and 4 bases from J; junction bases left unmatched: 10. Germline-derived CDR1 and CDR2 are LNHDA and SQIVND (reference sequence). As DNA, the CDR3 is TGTGCCAGTAGTCCTCCGGGACAGTTGGGTAATGAAAAACTGTTTTTT. Its translation: CASSPPGQLGNEKLFF.

The V call is TRBV13, the J call TRBJ1-2; D gene uncertain. V lost 0 bases and J 7 bases, leaving 9 bases between the germline ends. This CDR3 has 13 residues. Germline V gene data show CDR1 as PRHDT and CDR2 as FYEKMQ (reference sequence). The CDR3 DNA is TGTGCCAGCAGCTTAGGAGGAAGCGGTGGCTACACCTTC. Protein sequence: CASSLGGSGGYTF.

This chain connects TRBV5-5 to TRBJ2-2; the D gene could be TRBD1 or TRBD2 (6 bases each). The CDR3 totals 16 residues. Trimming stripped 1 base from V and 7 bases from J, with 17 bases between. From germline, CDR1 is SGHKS and CDR2 YYEKEE (reference sequence). The DNA of the CDR3 is TGTGCCAGCAGCTTGTATCGGGGGCAGGGGTACGGGGAGCTGTTTTTT. Protein: CASSLYRGQGYGELFF.

The chain employs TRBV19 and TRBJ2-2; D not resolved. Germline V gene sequence: CDR1 LNHDA, CDR2 SQIVND (reference sequence). V lost 10 bases to trimming and J lost 3 bases, with 12 bases between them. The CDR3 is 13 residues long. The CDR3 DNA reads TGTGCCACCCGCAAGGGATACACCGGGGAGCTGTTTTTT. Amino acid sequence: CATRKGYTGELFF.

The V and J genes are TRBV14 and TRBJ2-3; D is ambiguous. The V end was cut by 0 bases, the J end by 6 bases, with 13 bases between. This CDR3 comprises 15 residues. The germline CDR1 and CDR2 sequences are SGHDN and FVKESK. This CDR3 reads CASSQDAMRSDTQYF. DNA of the CDR3: TGTGCCAGCAGCCAAGATGCCATGCGTTCCGATACGCAGTATTTT.

The J gene is TRBJ2-1, the V gene TRBV2; D is unclear. The V end lost 5 bases, the J end lost 0 bases, and 11 bases lay between the germline ends. CDR3 length: 15 amino acids. Germline loops: CDR1 SNHLY, CDR2 FYNNEI. Written as DNA, the CDR3 is TGTGCCAGCAGTCAAGGTCCTAGCTCCTACAATGAGCAGTTCTTC. It yields the protein CASSQGPSSYNEQFF.

This clone was counted between two and nine times. The V gene is TRBV29-1, the J gene TRBJ2-1; D is undetermined. The CDR3 is 11 residues long. With 4 bases removed from V and 4 bases from J, the gap between germline ends came to 5 bases. CDR1 is SQVTM, CDR2 ANQGSEA, per germline. The CDR3 nucleotides are TGCAGCGTTGGGGGTTACAATGAGCAGTTCTTC. This encodes CSVGGYNEQFF.

The genes are TRBV5-5 and TRBJ1-1; D is undetermined. Germline-derived CDR1 and CDR2 are SGHKS and YYEKEE (reference sequence). V was pared by 2 bases and J by 3 bases, with 5 bases between. The CDR3 is 12 residues long. The CDR3 loop reads CASSFGYTEAFF. In nucleotides, the CDR3 is TGTGCCAGCAGCTTCGGGTACACTGAAGCTTTCTTT.

With regard to this clone: Compared with germline, one end of the junction differs, possibly owing to a read error. This sequence joins TRBV19 and TRBJ2-1; 11 positions match TRBD2. The CDR3 has 15 residues. Germline assignment: CDR1 LNHDA and CDR2 SQIVND (reference sequence). CDR3 nucleotide sequence: TGTGCCAGTAGGATAGCGGGGGGGCCCTACAATGAGCAGTTCTTC. This sequence encodes CASRIAGGPYNEQFF. Based on the CDR3 plus reference TRBV19 and TRBJ2-1, the full variable domain is DGGITQSPKYLFRKEGQNVTLSCEQNLNHDAMYWYRQDPGQGLRLIYYSQIVNDFQKGDIAEGYSVSREKKESFPLTVTSAQKNPTAFYLCASRIAGGPYNEQFFGPGTRLTVL.

A few counts support this clone. V usage is TRBV6-5 and J usage is TRBJ1-4; no clear D. V lost 4 bases, J lost 7 bases, and 10 bases lay in between. This CDR3 region has 13 residues. Germline CDR1 is MNHEY and CDR2 is SVGAGI. CDR3 in DNA: TGTGCCAGCAGTTGGAGAAGGGCTGAAAAACTGTTTTTT. Translation gives CASSWRRAEKLFF.

This chain joins TRBV2 and TRBJ2-7; the D is unclear. CDR3 length: 13 residues. V was pared by 2 bases and J by 4 bases, with 9 bases between. CDR1 SNHLY and CDR2 FYNNEI come from the germline V gene. CDR3 sequence: CASSEMARYEQYF. DNA for the CDR3: TGTGCCAGCAGTGAAATGGCCCGTTACGAGCAGTACTTC. The whole variable domain, remainder taken from reference TRBV2 and TRBJ2-7, is EPEVTQTPSHQVTQMGQEVILRCVPISNHLYFYWYRQILGQKVEFLVSFYNNEISEKSEIFDDQFSVERPDGSNFTLKIRSTKLEDSAMYFCASSEMARYEQYFGPGTRLTVT.

The V gene is TRBV9, the J gene TRBJ2-5; TRBD1 matches 8 bases. Germline loops: CDR1 SGDLS, CDR2 YYNGEE. Trimming cost V 0 bases and J 2 bases; bases outside gene matches: 6. This CDR3 has 16 amino acids. CDR3: CASSVVGGTGQETQYF. The CDR3 DNA follows: TGTGCCAGCAGCGTAGTAGGCGGGACAGGACAAGAGACCCAGTACTTC. Full variable domain (missing parts from reference TRBV9 and TRBJ2-5): DSGVTQTPKHLITATGQRVTLRCSPRSGDLSVYWYQQSLDQGLQFLIQYYNGEERAKGNILERFSAQQFPDLHSELNLSSLELGDSALYFCASSVVGGTGQETQYFGPGTRLLVL.

The chain couples TRBV6-5 to TRBJ1-1; D may be TRBD1 (5 bases). V was shortened by 6 bases and J by 1 base, with 12 bases between the two germline ends. This CDR3 has 14 residues. Germline assignment: CDR1 MNHEY and CDR2 SVGAGI. The CDR3 loop is CASRTGAPNTEAFF. The CDR3 coding sequence is TGTGCCAGCAGAACTGGGGCCCCGAACACTGAAGCTTTCTTT.

The V call is TRBV2, the J call TRBJ1-5, with D maybe TRBD1 (6 bases). The CDR3 consists of 14 residues. Trimming took 5 bases from V and 2 from J, leaving 10 bases between them. Germline CDR1 SNHLY, CDR2 FYNNEI. The CDR3 coding sequence is TGTGCCAGCAGTCAACAGGGAGGCAATCAGCCCCAGCATTTT. Protein sequence: CASSQQGGNQPQHF.